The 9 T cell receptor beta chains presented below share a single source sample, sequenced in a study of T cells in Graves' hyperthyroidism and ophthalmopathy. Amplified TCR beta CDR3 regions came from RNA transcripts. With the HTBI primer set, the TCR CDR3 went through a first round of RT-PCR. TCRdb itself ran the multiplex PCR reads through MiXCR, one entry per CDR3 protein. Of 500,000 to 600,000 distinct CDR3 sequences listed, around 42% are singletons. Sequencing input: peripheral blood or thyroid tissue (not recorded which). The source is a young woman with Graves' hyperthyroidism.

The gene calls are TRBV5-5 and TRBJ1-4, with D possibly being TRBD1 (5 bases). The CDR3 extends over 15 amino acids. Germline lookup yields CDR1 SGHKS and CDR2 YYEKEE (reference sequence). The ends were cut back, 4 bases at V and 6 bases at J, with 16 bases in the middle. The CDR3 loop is CASSIWGPAHEKLFF. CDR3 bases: TGTGCCAGCAGCATTTGGGGACCGGCTCATGAAAAACTGTTTTTT.

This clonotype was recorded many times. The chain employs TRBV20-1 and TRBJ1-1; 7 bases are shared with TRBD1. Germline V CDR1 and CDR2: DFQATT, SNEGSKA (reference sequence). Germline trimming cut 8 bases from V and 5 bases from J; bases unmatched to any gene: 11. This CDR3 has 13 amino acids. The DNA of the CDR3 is TGCAGTTCAATCGGGCAGGGGGGGACTGAAGCTTTCTTT. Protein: CSSIGQGGTEAFF.

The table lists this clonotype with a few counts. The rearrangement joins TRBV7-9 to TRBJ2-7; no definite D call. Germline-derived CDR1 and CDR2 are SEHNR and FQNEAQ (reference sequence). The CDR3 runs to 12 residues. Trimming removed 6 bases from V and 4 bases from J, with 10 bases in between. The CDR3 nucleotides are TGTGCCAGCAGAGGAGACATTTACGAGCAGTACTTC. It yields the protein CASRGDIYEQYF.

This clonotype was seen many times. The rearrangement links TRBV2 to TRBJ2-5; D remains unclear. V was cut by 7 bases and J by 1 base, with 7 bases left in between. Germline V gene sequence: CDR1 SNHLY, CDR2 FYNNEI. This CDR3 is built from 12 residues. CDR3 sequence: CASTGSQETQYF. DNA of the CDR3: TGTGCCAGCACCGGCTCCCAAGAGACCCAGTACTTC. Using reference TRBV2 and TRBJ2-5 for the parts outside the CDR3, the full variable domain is EPEVTQTPSHQVTQMGQEVILRCVPISNHLYFYWYRQILGQKVEFLVSFYNNEISEKSEIFDDQFSVERPDGSNFTLKIRSTKLEDSAMYFCASTGSQETQYFGPGTRLLVL.

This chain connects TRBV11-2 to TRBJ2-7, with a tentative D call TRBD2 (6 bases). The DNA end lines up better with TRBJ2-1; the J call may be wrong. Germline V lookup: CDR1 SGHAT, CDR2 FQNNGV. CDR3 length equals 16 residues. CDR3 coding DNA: TGTGCCAGCAGCTTAATGGCGGGGAGCTCCTACAATGAGCAGTTCTTC. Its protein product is CASSLMAGSSYNEQFF.

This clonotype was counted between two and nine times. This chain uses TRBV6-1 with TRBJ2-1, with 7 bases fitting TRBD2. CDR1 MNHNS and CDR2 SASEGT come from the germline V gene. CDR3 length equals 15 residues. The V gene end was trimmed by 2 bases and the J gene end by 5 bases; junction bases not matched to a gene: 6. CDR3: CASSEKGLPNNEQFF. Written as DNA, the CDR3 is TGTGCCAGCAGTGAAAAGGGACTACCTAACAATGAGCAGTTCTTC.

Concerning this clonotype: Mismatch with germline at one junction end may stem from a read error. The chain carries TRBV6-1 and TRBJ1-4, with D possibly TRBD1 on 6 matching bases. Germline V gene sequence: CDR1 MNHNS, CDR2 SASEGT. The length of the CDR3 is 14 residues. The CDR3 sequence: CAISEATGPGKLFF. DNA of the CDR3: TGTGCCATCAGTGAAGCGACAGGTCCCGGAAAACTGTTTTTT.

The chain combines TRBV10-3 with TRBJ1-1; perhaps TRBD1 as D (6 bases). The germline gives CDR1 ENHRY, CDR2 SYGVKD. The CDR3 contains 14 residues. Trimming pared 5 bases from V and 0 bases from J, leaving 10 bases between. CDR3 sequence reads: CAISTGHMNTEAFF. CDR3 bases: TGTGCCATCAGTACGGGACACATGAACACTGAAGCTTTCTTT.

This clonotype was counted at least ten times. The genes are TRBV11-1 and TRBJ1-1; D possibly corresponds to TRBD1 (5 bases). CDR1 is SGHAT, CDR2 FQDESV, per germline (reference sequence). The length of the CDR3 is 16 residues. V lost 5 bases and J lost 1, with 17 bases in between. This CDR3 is CASSHWVRGANTEAFF. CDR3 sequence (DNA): TGTGCCAGCAGCCACTGGGTGAGGGGCGCGAACACTGAAGCTTTCTTT.